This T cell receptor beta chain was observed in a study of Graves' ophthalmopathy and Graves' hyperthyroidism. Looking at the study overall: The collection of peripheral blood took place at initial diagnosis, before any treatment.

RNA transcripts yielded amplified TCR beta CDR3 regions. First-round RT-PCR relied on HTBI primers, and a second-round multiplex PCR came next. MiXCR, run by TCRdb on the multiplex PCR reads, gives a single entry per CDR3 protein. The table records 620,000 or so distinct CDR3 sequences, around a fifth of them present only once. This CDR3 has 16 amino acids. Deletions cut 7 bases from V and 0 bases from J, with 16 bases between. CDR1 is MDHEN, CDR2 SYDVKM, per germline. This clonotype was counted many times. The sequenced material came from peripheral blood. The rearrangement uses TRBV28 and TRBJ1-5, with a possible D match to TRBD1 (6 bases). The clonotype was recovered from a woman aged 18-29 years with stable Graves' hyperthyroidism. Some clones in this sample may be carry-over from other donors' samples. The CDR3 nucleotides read TGTGCCAGCATCCCAGTAGGGGGTGGTAGCAATCAGCCCCAGCATTTT. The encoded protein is CASIPVGGGSNQPQHF.